This T cell receptor beta chain is from a study of blood T cell repertoires in COVID-19. Study information: Sample material is recorded as cDNA or gDNA derived from T cells, B-cell-depleted T cells, or PBMCs.

TCRdb's table, derived via immunoSEQ multiplex PCR, lists solely in-frame clones and lacks some. The sample includes fewer than 250,000 clones, around 90% seen only once; the top ten take roughly 3.7%. V was pared by 2 bases and J by 7 bases, with 5 bases of the junction left unmatched. There are 15 residues in the CDR3. The germline V gene encodes CDR1 SGHRS and CDR2 YFSETQ. The receptor comes from a woman in her twenties or thirties who had been exposed to COVID-19. Sample: PBMCs or T cells enriched from blood (not recorded which). This chain uses TRBV5-1 with TRBJ1-6; 8 bases line up with TRBD1. This CDR3 is CASSFSGQDNSPLHF. CDR3 bases: TGCGCCAGCAGCTTCTCGGGACAGGACAATTCACCCCTCCACTTT.